The next 30 T cell receptor beta chains were all read from a single sample in a study of radiation and T cells in renal cell carcinoma. Profiled with immunoSEQ multiplex PCR; TCRdb holds only in-frame clones, not every one. Seen here are 100,000 to 150,000 clones, around 81% observed once, and the top ten hold 5.8%. Noted time point: blood 2 weeks post-SBRT. Treatment specified: 15 Gy SBRT to primary tumor, nephrectomy 4 weeks later. The sample in question was blood, obtained from a patient whose treatment included radiotherapy and nephrectomy. The receptors derive from a man aged 50 to 59 with renal cell carcinoma.

In its sample, this clone was seen a few times. The chain joins TRBV9 to TRBJ1-2, with 11 bases identical to TRBD1. The CDR3 loop spans 14 amino acids. Germline V gene lookup returns CDR1 SGDLS and CDR2 YYNGEE. Trimming cost V 3 bases and J 8 bases; bases outside gene matches: 6. Here the CDR3 DNA reads TGTGCCAGCAGCGATCAGGACAGGGGGCGAGGCTACACCTTC. It encodes CASSDQDRGRGYTF.

The genes are TRBV7-3 and TRBJ1-2; perhaps TRBD1 as D (5 bases). The CDR3 covers 13 residues. Germline lookup yields CDR1 SGHTA and CDR2 FQGTGA. The V and J ends lost 5 bases and 1 base respectively, with 8 bases between them. In DNA form, the CDR3 reads TGTGCCAGCAGCCCTCAGGGTAACTATGGCTACACCTTC. The encoded protein is CASSPQGNYGYTF.

This clone was counted only a few times. The chain links TRBV29-1 to TRBJ1-4; D not resolved. The V end lost 0 bases, the J end lost 8 bases, and 4 bases lay between the germline ends. The CDR3 is 11 amino acids. The germline V gene has CDR1 SQVTM and CDR2 ANQGSEA. The CDR3 DNA reads TGCAGCGTTGAAGATCGGGAAAAACTGTTTTTT. This translates into CSVEDREKLFF.

The rearrangement uses TRBV6-5 and TRBJ1-1; a possible D gene is TRBD1 (6 bases). Germline assignment: CDR1 MNHEY and CDR2 SVGAGI. The CDR3 has 15 amino acids. Deletions cut 5 bases from V and 2 bases from J, with 15 bases between. Written as DNA, the CDR3 is TGTGCCAGCAGTCTCAGAGGGGGGTTTAACACTGAAGCTTTCTTT. Its translation: CASSLRGGFNTEAFF.

CDR3 region: CASSLVGGVRYEQYF. The CDR3 DNA follows: TGCGCCAGCAGCTTGGTGGGAGGAGTACGTTACGAGCAGTACTTC. V gene TRBV5-1 combines with J gene TRBJ2-7; TRBD2 is a possible D gene (6 bases). The V gene lost 0 bases and the J gene lost 4 bases, with 14 bases spanning the gap. The CDR3 loop spans 15 amino acids. From germline, CDR1 is SGHRS and CDR2 YFSETQ.

The chain employs TRBV21-1 and TRBJ2-2; the DNA was not used to check the table's D call, TRBD2. TRBV21-1 is marked as a pseudogene. CDR3 length: 19 residues. In DNA form, the CDR3 reads TGTGCCAGCAGCAAAGTGTACGGGACTAGCGGGATCGGCTTCGGGGAGCTGTTTTTT. As protein: CASSKVYGTSGIGFGELFF.

The rearrangement joins TRBV5-8 to TRBJ1-6; the D is unclear. Trimming took off 1 base at V and 8 bases at J, with 4 bases between the two ends. The germline V gene has CDR1 SGHTS and CDR2 YDEGEE. The CDR3 is 12 amino acids. CDR3 protein: CASSLFDSPLHF. The DNA for the CDR3 is TGTGCCAGCAGCTTGTTTGATTCACCCCTCCACTTT.

The chain joins TRBV5-1 to TRBJ2-7, with D possibly TRBD1 on 6 matching bases. The CDR3 consists of 13 residues. V gave up 5 bases and J gave up 3 bases, with 12 bases separating them. CDR1 is SGHRS, CDR2 YFSETQ, per germline. The CDR3 spells CASRRGQSYEQYF. The CDR3 nucleotides read TGCGCCAGCAGGCGCGGACAGAGCTACGAGCAGTACTTC.

The J gene is TRBJ2-7, the V gene TRBV28; possibly TRBD1 for D (5 bases). V gave up 6 bases and J gave up 5 bases, with 20 bases separating them. The CDR3 totals 15 residues. Per the germline V gene, CDR1 is MDHEN and CDR2 is SYDVKM. The CDR3 region has the DNA TGTGCCAGCAGCACCCCGGGCAGGGTAACCCACGAGCAGTACTTC. Its translation is CASSTPGRVTHEQYF.

The chain is built from TRBV9 and TRBJ1-3; a possible D gene is TRBD1 (5 bases). Trimming removed 4 bases at V and 3 bases at J, with 32 bases between. Per germline, CDR1 SGDLS and CDR2 YYNGEE. CDR3 length: 21 residues. This chain's CDR3 is CASSPVNYRLEETVCGNTIYF. CDR3 nucleotide sequence: TGTGCCAGCAGCCCCGTTAATTACAGGTTGGAGGAGACGGTCTGTGGAAACACCATATATTTT.

The chain is built from TRBV2 and TRBJ2-7, with 8 bases that match TRBD1. V was clipped by 5 bases and J by 3 bases; unmatched bases: 6. CDR1 and CDR2 from the germline V gene are SNHLY and FYNNEI. The CDR3 is 14 residues long. This CDR3 reads CASSRQGRDYEQYF. For the CDR3, the DNA is TGTGCCAGCAGTCGACAGGGGAGAGACTACGAGCAGTACTTC.

The chain carries TRBV5-1 and TRBJ2-1; D may correspond to TRBD1 or TRBD2 (5 bases each). Trimming cost V 3 bases and J 6 bases, with 16 bases left between them. The CDR3 contains 15 residues. Per germline, CDR1 SGHRS and CDR2 YFSETQ. CDR3 region: CASSSGSNRGNEQFF. The CDR3 nucleotides are TGCGCCAGCAGCTCTGGGAGCAATAGGGGCAATGAGCAGTTCTTC.

This clone was detected once. The chain joins TRBV29-1 to TRBJ2-7; TRBD1 matches at 8 bases. There are 12 residues in the CDR3. Germline V CDR1 and CDR2: SQVTM, ANQGSEA. The V and J ends lost 7 bases and 5 bases, in that order; junction bases with no gene match: 7. The CDR3 nucleotides are TGCAGCGCAATGGGACAGGTAAACGAGCAGTACTTC. Translation gives CSAMGQVNEQYF.

The chain is built from TRBV6-1 and TRBJ1-5, with a possible D match to TRBD1 (6 bases). Between the trimmed V and J ends, which lost 6 bases and 7 bases, there was a span of 13 bases. Germline CDR1 reads MNHNS; CDR2 reads SASEGT. The CDR3 spans 13 residues. The CDR3 bases are TGTGCCAGCAGCCTGGGACAACCCCAGCCCCAGCATTTT. Its translation: CASSLGQPQPQHF.

This clone has just a few counts. J is TRBJ2-2 and V is TRBV5-4; maybe TRBD1 (5 bases). This CDR3 has 12 residues. CDR1 and CDR2 from the germline V gene are SGHNT and YYREEE (reference sequence). Trimming left V 6 bases short and J 7 bases short, with 10 bases between. The CDR3 sequence: CASNSQGGELFF. The CDR3 region has the DNA TGTGCCAGCAACTCCCAGGGCGGGGAGCTGTTTTTT.

V gene TRBV6-5 combines with J gene TRBJ1-2, with TRBD1 identical over 9 bases. Trimming removed 8 bases from V and 4 bases from J; junction bases left unmatched: 8. The CDR3 covers 14 residues. Germline V gives CDR1 MNHEY, CDR2 SVGAGI. Here the CDR3 reads CASRPGQGFYGYTF. The DNA for the CDR3 is TGTGCCAGCCGTCCGGGACAGGGTTTCTATGGCTACACCTTC.

CDR3 DNA sequence: TGTGCCAGCAGTCCCACAACTGGAAACACCATATATTTT. As protein: CASSPTTGNTIYF. The rearrangement uses TRBV6-6 and TRBJ1-3; D remains ambiguous. The CDR3 has 13 residues. V was clipped by 5 bases and J by 2 bases, with 7 bases between them. Germline V gives CDR1 MNHNY, CDR2 SVGAGI (reference sequence).

The chain joins TRBV5-6 to TRBJ1-2, with a weak D call TRBD1 (5 bases). CDR3 size: 11 residues. V shed 6 bases and J shed 7 bases, with 10 bases lying between them. The germline V gene has CDR1 SGHDT and CDR2 YYEEEE. The CDR3 sequence: CASTREAGYTF. CDR3 DNA sequence: TGTGCCAGCACCAGGGAAGCTGGCTACACCTTC. Using reference TRBV5-6 and TRBJ1-2 for the parts outside the CDR3, the full variable domain is DAGVTQSPTHLIKTRGQQVTLRCSPKSGHDTVSWYQQALGQGPQFIFQYYEEEERQRGNFPDRFSGHQFPNYSSELNVNALLLGDSALYLCASTREAGYTFGSGTRLTVV.

This chain uses TRBV9 with TRBJ2-5; 7 bases match TRBD2. The V segment lost 6 bases and the J segment 2 bases; nucleotides outside the gene matches: 10. The CDR3 totals 15 residues. Germline lookup yields CDR1 SGDLS and CDR2 YYNGEE. CDR3 protein: CASTPGGGVQETQYF. In DNA form, the CDR3 reads TGTGCCAGCACCCCCGGTGGGGGGGTACAAGAGACCCAGTACTTC.

The chain is built from TRBV4-2 and TRBJ2-7; a weak D match, TRBD2 (5 bases). This CDR3 comprises 13 residues. Germline CDR1 LGHNA, CDR2 YNFKEQ. The V and J ends lost 0 bases and 2 bases respectively, with 5 bases between them. This CDR3 reads CASSQDSAYEQYF. The DNA for the CDR3 is TGTGCCAGCAGCCAAGATAGCGCCTACGAGCAGTACTTC.

The chain couples TRBV10-3 to TRBJ2-7; TRBD1 matches at 10 bases. V shed 3 bases and J 7 bases; nucleotides not matched to a gene: 6. CDR3 size: 14 residues. Germline V lookup: CDR1 ENHRY, CDR2 SYGVKD. DNA for the CDR3: TGTGCCATCAGTGACGGGACAGGGGTTGGGGAGCAGTACTTC. It specifies CAISDGTGVGEQYF.

The chain recombines TRBV5-4 with TRBJ1-4; 7 nucleotides line up with TRBD1. The length of the CDR3 is 13 residues. V lost 2 bases and J lost 7; bases outside the gene matches: 2. The germline gives CDR1 SGHNT, CDR2 YYREEE (reference sequence). CDR3 in DNA: TGTGCCAGCAGCTTCCGGGACAGTGAAAAACTGTTTTTT. Protein sequence: CASSFRDSEKLFF.

V is TRBV5-1 and J is TRBJ2-1; 10 positions match TRBD2. Germline CDR1 reads SGHRS; CDR2 reads YFSETQ. This CDR3 is 14 amino acids long. V lost 5 bases and J lost 6; bases outside the gene matches: 5. This CDR3 is CASRQTSGSNEQFF. The CDR3 DNA reads TGCGCCAGCAGGCAGACTAGCGGGTCCAATGAGCAGTTCTTC. Drawing the rest from reference TRBV5-1 and TRBJ2-1, the complete variable domain is KAGVTQTPRYLIKTRGQQVTLSCSPISGHRSVSWYQQTPGQGLQFLFEYFSETQRNKGNFPGRFSGRQFSNSRSEMNVSTLELGDSALYLCASRQTSGSNEQFFGPGTRLTVL.

This chain connects TRBV19 to TRBJ1-3, with 7 bases fitting TRBD1. Losses at the gene ends were 3 bases for V and 2 bases for J; bases not matched to a gene: 16. The germline gives CDR1 LNHDA, CDR2 SQIVND (reference sequence). This CDR3 spans 19 amino acids. Here the CDR3 reads CASSMTGTDLLLPGNTIYF. CDR3 DNA: TGTGCCAGTAGTATGACCGGGACAGACCTACTCCTACCTGGAAACACCATATATTTT.

CDR3 sequence reads: CASSLYSRASSNNEQFF. CDR3 DNA: TGTGCCAGCAGTTTATATTCTCGGGCTAGCTCTAACAATGAGCAGTTCTTC. V gene TRBV27 combines with J gene TRBJ2-1; D may be TRBD2 (5 bases). CDR1 is MNHEY, CDR2 SMNVEV, per germline (reference sequence). Trimming removed 1 base from V and 5 bases from J, with 18 bases in between. This CDR3 has 17 amino acids.

The CDR3 here is CASSSGQGADTQYF. DNA of the CDR3: TGTGCCAGCAGCTCGGGACAGGGGGCAGATACGCAGTATTTT. The chain uses TRBV11-3 and TRBJ2-3; 11 bases are shared with TRBD1. This CDR3 is 14 amino acids long. The germline V gene has CDR1 SGHNT and CDR2 YENEEA. The junction had 1 base not matched to a gene; V was cut back by 4 bases and J by 4 bases.

The gene calls are TRBV7-9 and TRBJ2-5; 7 bases line up with TRBD2. CDR1 is SEHNR and CDR2 is FQNEAQ in the germline V gene (reference sequence). The CDR3 is 14 amino acids. V gave up 7 bases and J gave up 3 bases; unmatched junction bases: 8. Here the CDR3 reads CASTRLAGKETQYF. DNA of the CDR3: TGTGCCAGCACCAGACTAGCCGGAAAAGAGACCCAGTACTTC.

The chain couples TRBV25-1 to TRBJ2-1; 10 positions agree with TRBD2. The ends lost 1 base at V and 4 bases at J; junction bases unmatched: 4. Per germline, CDR1 MGHDK and CDR2 SYGVNS. This CDR3 is built from 16 residues. The CDR3 DNA is TGTGCCAGCAGTGAATCTGGAGCGGGGGGGTACAATGAGCAGTTCTTC. Protein sequence: CASSESGAGGYNEQFF.

This clone was seen only a few times. The CDR3 loop reads CASRGGGGNQPQHF. CDR3 nucleotides: TGTGCCAGCAGAGGTGGGGGGGGCAATCAGCCCCAGCATTTT. The J gene is TRBJ1-5, the V gene TRBV2; D is possibly TRBD1 (5 bases). The CDR3 covers 14 residues. V was clipped by 6 bases and J by 2 bases, with 11 bases between them. Germline CDR1 reads SNHLY; CDR2 reads FYNNEI.

The rearrangement links TRBV2 to TRBJ2-3; D assignment may be TRBD1 or TRBD2 (5 bases each). Germline CDR1 and CDR2: SNHLY and FYNNEI. Deletions cut 4 bases from V and 1 base from J, with 18 bases between. The CDR3 loop spans 17 amino acids. For the CDR3, the DNA is TGTGCCAGCAGTGTAAGCGGTACTGGGGACCGCACAGATACGCAGTATTTT. Its protein is CASSVSGTGDRTDTQYF.